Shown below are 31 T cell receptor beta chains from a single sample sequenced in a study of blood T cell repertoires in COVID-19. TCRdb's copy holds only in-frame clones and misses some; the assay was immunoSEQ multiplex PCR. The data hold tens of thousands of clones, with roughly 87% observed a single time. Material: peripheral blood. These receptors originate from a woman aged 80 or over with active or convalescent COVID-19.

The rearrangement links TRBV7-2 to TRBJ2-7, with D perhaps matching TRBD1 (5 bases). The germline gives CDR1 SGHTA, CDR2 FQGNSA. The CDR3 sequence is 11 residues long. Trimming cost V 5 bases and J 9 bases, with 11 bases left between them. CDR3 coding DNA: TGTGCCAGCAGCGCAGGGTTGGGGCAGTACTTC. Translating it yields CASSAGLGQYF.

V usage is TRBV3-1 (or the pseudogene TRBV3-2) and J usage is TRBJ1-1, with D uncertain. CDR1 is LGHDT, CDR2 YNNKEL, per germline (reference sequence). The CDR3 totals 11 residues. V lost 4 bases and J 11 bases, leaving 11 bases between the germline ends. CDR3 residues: CASSRGPRAFF. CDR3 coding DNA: TGTGCCAGCAGCCGCGGCCCTCGGGCTTTCTTT.

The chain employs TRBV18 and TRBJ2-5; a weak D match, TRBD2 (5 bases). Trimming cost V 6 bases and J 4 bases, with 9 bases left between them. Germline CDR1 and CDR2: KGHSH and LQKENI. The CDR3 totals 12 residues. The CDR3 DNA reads TGTGCCAGCTCGCGAGGACTAGAGACCCAGTACTTC. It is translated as CASSRGLETQYF.

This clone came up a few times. In DNA form, the CDR3 reads TGTGCCAGCAGTTACTCGTCTGTTAGGGGAATACAGTACTTC. Residues: CASSYSSVRGIQYF. J is TRBJ2-4 and V is TRBV6-2 or TRBV6-3, with a tentative D call TRBD1 (5 bases). Trimming cost V 0 bases and J 13 bases, with 16 bases left between them. Germline V gene data show CDR1 as MNHEY and CDR2 as SVGEGT. The CDR3 extends over 14 amino acids.

The CDR3 protein is CASSLVSGTGGPFYGYTF. CDR3 in DNA: TGTGCCAGCAGCCTCGTCTCCGGGACAGGGGGGCCGTTCTATGGCTACACCTTC. The chain links TRBV28 to TRBJ1-2; 11 bases map to TRBD1. V lost 6 bases, J lost 4 bases, and 16 bases stayed unmatched. CDR1 is MDHEN, CDR2 SYDVKM, per germline. This CDR3 region has 18 residues.

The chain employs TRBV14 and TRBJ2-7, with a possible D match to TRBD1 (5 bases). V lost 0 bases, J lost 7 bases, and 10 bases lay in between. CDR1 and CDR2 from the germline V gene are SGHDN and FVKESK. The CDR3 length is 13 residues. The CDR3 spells CASSQDRVGEQYF. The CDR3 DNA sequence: TGTGCCAGCAGCCAAGACAGGGTTGGAGAGCAGTACTTC. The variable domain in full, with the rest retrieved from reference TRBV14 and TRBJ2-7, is EAGVTQFPSHSVIEKGQTVTLRCDPISGHDNLYWYRRVMGKEIKFLLHFVKESKQDESGMPNNRFLAERTGGTYSTLKVQPAELEDSGVYFCASSQDRVGEQYFGPGTRLTVT.

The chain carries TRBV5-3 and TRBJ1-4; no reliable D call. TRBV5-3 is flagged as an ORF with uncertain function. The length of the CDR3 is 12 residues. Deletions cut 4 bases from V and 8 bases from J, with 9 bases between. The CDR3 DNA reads TGTGCCAGAAGCCCGACGGGAGAAAAACTGTTTTTT. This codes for CARSPTGEKLFF.

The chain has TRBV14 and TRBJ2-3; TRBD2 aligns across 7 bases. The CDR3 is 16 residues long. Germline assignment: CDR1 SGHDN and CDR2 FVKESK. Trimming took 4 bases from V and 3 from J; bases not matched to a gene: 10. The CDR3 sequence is CASSLLGLAETDTQYF. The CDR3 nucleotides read TGTGCCAGCAGCCTTTTGGGGCTAGCGGAAACAGATACGCAGTATTTT.

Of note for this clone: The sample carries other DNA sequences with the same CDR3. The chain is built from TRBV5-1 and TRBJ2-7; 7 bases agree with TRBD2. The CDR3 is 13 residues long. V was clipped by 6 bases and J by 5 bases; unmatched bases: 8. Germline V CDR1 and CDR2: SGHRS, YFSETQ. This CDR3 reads CASTRAGVDEQYF. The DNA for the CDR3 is TGCGCCAGCACCAGGGCGGGGGTTGACGAGCAGTACTTC. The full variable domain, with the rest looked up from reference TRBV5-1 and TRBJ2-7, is KAGVTQTPRYLIKTRGQQVTLSCSPISGHRSVSWYQQTPGQGLQFLFEYFSETQRNKGNFPGRFSGRQFSNSRSEMNVSTLELGDSALYLCASTRAGVDEQYFGPGTRLTVT.

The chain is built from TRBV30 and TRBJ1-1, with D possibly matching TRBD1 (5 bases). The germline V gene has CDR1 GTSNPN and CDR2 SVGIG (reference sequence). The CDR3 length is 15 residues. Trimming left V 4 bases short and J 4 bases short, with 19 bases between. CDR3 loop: CAWIHQGRVGTEAFF. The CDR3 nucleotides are TGTGCCTGGATCCACCAGGGTAGGGTTGGCACTGAAGCTTTCTTT.

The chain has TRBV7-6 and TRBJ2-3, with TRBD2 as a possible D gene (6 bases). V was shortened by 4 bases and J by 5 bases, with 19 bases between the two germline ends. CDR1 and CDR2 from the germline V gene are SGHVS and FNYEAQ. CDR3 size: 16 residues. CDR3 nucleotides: TGTGCCAGCAGCTCCCGGCTCGGGGGTCGGAGAGATACGCAGTATTTT. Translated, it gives CASSSRLGGRRDTQYF.

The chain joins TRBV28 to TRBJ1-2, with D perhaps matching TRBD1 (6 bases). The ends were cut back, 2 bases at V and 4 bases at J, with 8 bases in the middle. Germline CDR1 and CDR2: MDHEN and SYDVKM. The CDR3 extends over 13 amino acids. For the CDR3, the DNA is TGTGCCAGCAGTTTAGCACAGGGCTATGGCTACACCTTC. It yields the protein CASSLAQGYGYTF.

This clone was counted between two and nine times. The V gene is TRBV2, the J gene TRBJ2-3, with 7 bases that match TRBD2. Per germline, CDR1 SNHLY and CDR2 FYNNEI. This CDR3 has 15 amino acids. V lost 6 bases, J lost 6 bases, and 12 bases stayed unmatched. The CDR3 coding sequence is TGTGCCAGCAGAGCGGGAACCAGGGCCGAGGATACGCAGTATTTT. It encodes CASRAGTRAEDTQYF.

The CDR3 sequence: CASSLLNTEAFF. The CDR3 bases are TGTGCCAGCAGCCTACTGAACACTGAAGCTTTCTTT. This chain uses TRBV5-4 with TRBJ1-1; no firm D call. Germline CDR1 reads SGHNT; CDR2 reads YYREEE (reference sequence). The CDR3 is 12 residues long. The V end was cut by 4 bases, the J end by 0 bases, with 4 bases between.

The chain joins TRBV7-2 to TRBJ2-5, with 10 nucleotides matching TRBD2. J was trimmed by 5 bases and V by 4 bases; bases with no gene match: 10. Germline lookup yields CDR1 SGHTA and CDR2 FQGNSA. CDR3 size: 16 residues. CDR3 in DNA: TGTGCCAGCAGCTACTTGAGCGGGAGGGCGGGGGAGACCCAGTACTTC. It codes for CASSYLSGRAGETQYF.

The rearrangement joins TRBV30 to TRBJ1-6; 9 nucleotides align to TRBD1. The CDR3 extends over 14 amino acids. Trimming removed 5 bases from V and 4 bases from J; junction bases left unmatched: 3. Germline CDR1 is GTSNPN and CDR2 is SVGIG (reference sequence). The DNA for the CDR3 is TGTGCCTGGGGCGGACAGGGGTATAATTCACCCCTCCACTTT. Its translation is CAWGGQGYNSPLHF.

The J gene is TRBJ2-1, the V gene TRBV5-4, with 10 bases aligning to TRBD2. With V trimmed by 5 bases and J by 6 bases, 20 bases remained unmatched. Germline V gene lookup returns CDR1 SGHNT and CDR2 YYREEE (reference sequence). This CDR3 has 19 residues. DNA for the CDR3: TGTGCCAGCAGGTCGCCCTACCGGCTAGCGGGAGACGGAGGCAATGAGCAGTTCTTC. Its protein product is CASRSPYRLAGDGGNEQFF.

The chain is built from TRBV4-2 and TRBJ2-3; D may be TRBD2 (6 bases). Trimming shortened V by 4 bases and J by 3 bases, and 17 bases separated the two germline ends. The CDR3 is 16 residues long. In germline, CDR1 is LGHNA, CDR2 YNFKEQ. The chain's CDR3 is CASSLHSGVMTDTQYF. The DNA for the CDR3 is TGTGCCAGCAGCCTCCATTCGGGGGTAATGACAGATACGCAGTATTTT.

Written as DNA, the CDR3 is TGTGCCAGTAGTGCCGGGACAGGAGCCTGGAACACTGAAGCTTTCTTT. Protein: CASSAGTGAWNTEAFF. The chain employs TRBV19 and TRBJ1-1; TRBD1 agrees at 8 bases. From germline, CDR1 is LNHDA and CDR2 SQIVND (reference sequence). The CDR3 consists of 16 residues. The J segment lost 1 base and the V segment lost 5 bases, leaving 9 bases of the junction unmatched. The whole variable domain, filled in from reference TRBV19 and TRBJ1-1, reads DGGITQSPKYLFRKEGQNVTLSCEQNLNHDAMYWYRQDPGQGLRLIYYSQIVNDFQKGDIAEGYSVSREKKESFPLTVTSAQKNPTAFYLCASSAGTGAWNTEAFFGQGTRLTVV.

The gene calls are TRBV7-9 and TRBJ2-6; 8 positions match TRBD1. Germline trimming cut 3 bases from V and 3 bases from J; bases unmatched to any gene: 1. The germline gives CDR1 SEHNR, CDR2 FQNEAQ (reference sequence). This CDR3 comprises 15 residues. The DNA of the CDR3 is TGTGCCAGCAGCTTGACAGGGGTTGGGGCCAACGTCCTGACTTTC. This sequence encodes CASSLTGVGANVLTF.

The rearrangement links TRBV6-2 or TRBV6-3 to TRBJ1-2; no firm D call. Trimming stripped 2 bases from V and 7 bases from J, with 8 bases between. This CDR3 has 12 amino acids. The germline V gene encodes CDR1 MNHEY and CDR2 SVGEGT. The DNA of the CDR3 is TGTGCCAGCAGTTACCCGGAGTTTGGCTACACCTTC. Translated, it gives CASSYPEFGYTF.

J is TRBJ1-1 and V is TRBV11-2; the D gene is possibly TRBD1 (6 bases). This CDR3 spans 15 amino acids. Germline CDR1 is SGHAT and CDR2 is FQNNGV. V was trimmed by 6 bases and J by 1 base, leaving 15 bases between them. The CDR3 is CASSSQGRGNTEAFF. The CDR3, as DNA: TGTGCCAGCAGTTCCCAGGGGAGGGGGAACACTGAAGCTTTCTTT.

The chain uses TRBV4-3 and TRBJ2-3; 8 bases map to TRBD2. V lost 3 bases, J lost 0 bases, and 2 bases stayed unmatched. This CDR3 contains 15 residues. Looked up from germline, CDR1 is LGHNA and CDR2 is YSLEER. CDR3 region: CASSQIAGSTDTQYF. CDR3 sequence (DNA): TGCGCCAGCAGCCAGATAGCGGGGAGCACAGATACGCAGTATTTT.

CDR3 sequence (DNA): TGTGCCAGCAGCCAAGGGCTGGGAGGGCGGCGGAAGAACAATGAGCAGTTCTTC. Translated, it gives CASSQGLGGRRKNNEQFF. The chain recombines TRBV4-2 with TRBJ2-1; 7 positions match TRBD2. This CDR3 is 18 amino acids long. Germline lookup yields CDR1 LGHNA and CDR2 YNFKEQ. V was pared by 1 base and J by 5 bases, with 14 bases of the junction left unmatched.

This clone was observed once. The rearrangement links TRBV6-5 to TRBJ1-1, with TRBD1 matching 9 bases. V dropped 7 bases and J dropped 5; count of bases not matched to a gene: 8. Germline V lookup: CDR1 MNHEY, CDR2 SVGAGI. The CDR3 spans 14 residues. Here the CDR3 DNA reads TGTGCCAGCATTCTCGACAGGGGGAGGACTGAAGCTTTCTTT. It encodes CASILDRGRTEAFF.

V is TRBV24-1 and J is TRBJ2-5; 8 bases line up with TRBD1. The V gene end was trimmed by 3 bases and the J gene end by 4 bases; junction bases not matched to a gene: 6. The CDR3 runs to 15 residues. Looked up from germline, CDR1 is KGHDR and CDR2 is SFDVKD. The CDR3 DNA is TGTGCCACCAGTGATCCAGGGGGCATGGGAGAGACCCAGTACTTC. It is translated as CATSDPGGMGETQYF.

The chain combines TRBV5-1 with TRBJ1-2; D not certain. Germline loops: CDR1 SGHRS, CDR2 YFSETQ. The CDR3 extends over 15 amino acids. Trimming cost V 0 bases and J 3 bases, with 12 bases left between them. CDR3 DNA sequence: TGCGCCAGCAGCTTGGCCCCGGGGAGCGACTATGGCTACACCTTC. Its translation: CASSLAPGSDYGYTF.

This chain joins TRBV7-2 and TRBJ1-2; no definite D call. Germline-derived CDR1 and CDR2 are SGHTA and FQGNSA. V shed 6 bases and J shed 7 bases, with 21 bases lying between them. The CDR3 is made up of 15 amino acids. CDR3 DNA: TGTGCCAGCAGTCCCGGGAACGGTCGCTTCGGTGGCTACACCTTC. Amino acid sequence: CASSPGNGRFGGYTF. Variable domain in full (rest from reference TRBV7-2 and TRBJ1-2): GAGVSQSPSNKVTEKGKDVELRCDPISGHTALYWYRQSLGQGLEFLIYFQGNSAPDKSGLPSDRFSAERTGGSVSTLTIQRTQQEDSAVYLCASSPGNGRFGGYTFGSGTRLTVV.

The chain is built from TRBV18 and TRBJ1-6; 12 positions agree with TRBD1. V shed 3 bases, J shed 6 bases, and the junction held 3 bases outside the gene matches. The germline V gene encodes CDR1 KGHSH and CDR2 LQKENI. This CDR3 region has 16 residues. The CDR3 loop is CASSPKGQGANSPLHF. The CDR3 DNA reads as TGTGCCAGCTCACCGAAGGGACAGGGGGCTAATTCACCCCTCCACTTT.

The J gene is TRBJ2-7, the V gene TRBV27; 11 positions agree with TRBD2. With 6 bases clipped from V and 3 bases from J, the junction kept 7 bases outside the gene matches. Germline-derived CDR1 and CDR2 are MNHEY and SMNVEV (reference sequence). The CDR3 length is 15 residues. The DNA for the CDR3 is TGTGCCAGCAGATGGGCCGGGACTAGCGGCTACGAGCAGTACTTC. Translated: CASRWAGTSGYEQYF.

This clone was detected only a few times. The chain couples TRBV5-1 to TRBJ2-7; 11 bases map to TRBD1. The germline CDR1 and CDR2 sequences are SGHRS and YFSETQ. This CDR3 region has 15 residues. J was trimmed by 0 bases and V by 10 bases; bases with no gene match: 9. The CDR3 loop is CASYSGTGGSYEQYF. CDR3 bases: TGCGCCTCGTACTCCGGGACAGGGGGCTCCTACGAGCAGTACTTC.